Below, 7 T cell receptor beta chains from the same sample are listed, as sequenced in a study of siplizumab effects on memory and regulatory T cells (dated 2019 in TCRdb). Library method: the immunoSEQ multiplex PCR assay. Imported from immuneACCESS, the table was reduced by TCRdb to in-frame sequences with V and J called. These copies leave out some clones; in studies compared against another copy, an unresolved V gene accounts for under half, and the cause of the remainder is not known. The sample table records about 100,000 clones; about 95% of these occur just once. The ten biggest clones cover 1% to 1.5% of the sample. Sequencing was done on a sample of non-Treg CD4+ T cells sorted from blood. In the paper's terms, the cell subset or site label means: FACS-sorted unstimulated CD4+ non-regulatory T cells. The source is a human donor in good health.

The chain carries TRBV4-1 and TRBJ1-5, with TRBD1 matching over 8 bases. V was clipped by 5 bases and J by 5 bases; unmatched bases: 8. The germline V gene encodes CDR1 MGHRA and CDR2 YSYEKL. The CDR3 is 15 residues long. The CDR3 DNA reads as TGCGCCAGCAGCTGGACAGGGTTACCCGATCAGCCCCAGCATTTT. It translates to CASSWTGLPDQPQHF.

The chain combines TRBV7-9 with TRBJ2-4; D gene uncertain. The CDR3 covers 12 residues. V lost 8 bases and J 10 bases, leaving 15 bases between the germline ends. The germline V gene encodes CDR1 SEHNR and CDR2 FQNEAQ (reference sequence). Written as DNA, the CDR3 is TGTGCCAGCGCCTCCCAACTGGAGATTCAGTACTTC. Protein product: CASASQLEIQYF.

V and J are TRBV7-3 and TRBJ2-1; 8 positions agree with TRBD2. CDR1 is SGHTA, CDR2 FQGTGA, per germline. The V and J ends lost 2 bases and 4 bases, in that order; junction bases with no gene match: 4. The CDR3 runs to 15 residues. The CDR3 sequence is CASSLGTSGYNEQFF. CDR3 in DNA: TGTGCCAGCAGCTTAGGTACTAGCGGATACAATGAGCAGTTCTTC.

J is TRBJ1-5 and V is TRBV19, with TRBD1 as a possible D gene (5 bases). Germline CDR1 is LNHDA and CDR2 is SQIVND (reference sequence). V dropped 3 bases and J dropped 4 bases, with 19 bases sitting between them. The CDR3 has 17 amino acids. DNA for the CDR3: TGTGCCAGTAGTATCTCCCGGGGGGGTAGAAGTAATCAGCCCCAGCATTTT. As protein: CASSISRGGRSNQPQHF.

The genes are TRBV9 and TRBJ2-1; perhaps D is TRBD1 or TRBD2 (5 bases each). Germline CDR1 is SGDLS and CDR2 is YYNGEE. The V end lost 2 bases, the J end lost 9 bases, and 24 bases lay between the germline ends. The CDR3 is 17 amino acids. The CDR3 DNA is TGTGCCAGCAGCGTTGGGGCGGGCAGAACCCCCTCCGCTGAGCAGTTCTTC. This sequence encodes CASSVGAGRTPSAEQFF.

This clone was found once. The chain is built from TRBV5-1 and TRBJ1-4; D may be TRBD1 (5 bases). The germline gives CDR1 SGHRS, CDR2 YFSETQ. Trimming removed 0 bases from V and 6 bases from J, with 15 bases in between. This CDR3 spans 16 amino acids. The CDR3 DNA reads TGCGCCAGCAGCTTGGAGGCTCTGGGGGTGGATGAAAAACTGTTTTTT. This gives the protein CASSLEALGVDEKLFF.

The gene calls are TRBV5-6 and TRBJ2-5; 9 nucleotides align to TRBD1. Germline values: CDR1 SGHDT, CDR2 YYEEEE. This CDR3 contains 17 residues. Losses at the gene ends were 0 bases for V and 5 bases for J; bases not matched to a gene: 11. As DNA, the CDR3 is TGTGCCAGCAGCTTGGGGCCGGGACAGGGTCATTGGGAGACCCAGTACTTC. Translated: CASSLGPGQGHWETQYF.